The 26 T cell receptor beta chains reported below all come from one sample, sequenced in a study of shared clonotypes between healthy human individuals. Generated by immunoSEQ multiplex PCR, the TCRdb table keeps only in-frame clones and is missing some. The data hold millions of clones, with roughly 95% observed a single time. Material: naive CD4+ T cells sorted from blood. Indicated subset: CD45RA+ positively selected. The origin of the receptors is a man aged 18 to 29 in good health.

The rearrangement joins TRBV30 to TRBJ2-7; 7 positions match TRBD1. Germline assignment: CDR1 GTSNPN and CDR2 SVGIG (reference sequence). The CDR3 length is 13 residues. The ends lost 2 bases at V and 5 bases at J; junction bases unmatched: 6. The CDR3 region is CAWSLDRVHEQYF. The CDR3 DNA follows: TGTGCCTGGAGTCTCGACAGGGTACACGAGCAGTACTTC.

This chain connects TRBV2 to TRBJ2-2; a weak D match, TRBD1 (6 bases). Germline V CDR1 and CDR2: SNHLY, FYNNEI. V was cut by 7 bases and J by 4 bases, with 10 bases left in between. CDR3 length: 13 residues. CDR3 sequence reads: CASIKGVTGELFF. The CDR3 nucleotides read TGTGCCAGCATCAAGGGGGTCACCGGGGAGCTGTTTTTT.

The V gene is TRBV11-2, the J gene TRBJ2-2; D call uncertain. The CDR3 extends over 16 amino acids. V lost 0 bases and J lost 0, with 8 bases in between. Looked up from germline, CDR1 is SGHAT and CDR2 is FQNNGV. The CDR3 nucleotides are TGTGCCAGCAGCTTAGATGGCAGGACGAACACCGGGGAGCTGTTTTTT. Its translation: CASSLDGRTNTGELFF.

This rearrangement joins TRBV10-3 to TRBJ2-1, with 9 positions matching TRBD1. This CDR3 has 14 amino acids. Germline values: CDR1 ENHRY, CDR2 SYGVKD. V lost 2 bases, J lost 6 bases, and 2 bases stayed unmatched. CDR3 amino acids: CAISEPTGGNEQFF. In DNA, the CDR3 is TGTGCCATCAGTGAGCCGACAGGGGGCAATGAGCAGTTCTTC.

The gene calls are TRBV6-1 and TRBJ1-1; no clear D gene. Germline V gene sequence: CDR1 MNHNS, CDR2 SASEGT. The CDR3 runs 15 residues. V lost 3 bases, J lost 1 base, and 12 bases lay in between. The CDR3 sequence: CASSEGSIWNTEAFF. The CDR3 nucleotides are TGTGCCAGCAGTGAGGGGAGCATCTGGAACACTGAAGCTTTCTTT.

The chain uses TRBV30 and TRBJ1-2, with D maybe TRBD1 (5 bases). The ends were cut back, 3 bases at V and 4 bases at J, with 15 bases in the middle. Per germline, CDR1 GTSNPN and CDR2 SVGIG (reference sequence). This CDR3 region has 14 residues. CDR3 in amino acids: CAWSAVRQSYGYTF. CDR3 sequence (DNA): TGTGCCTGGAGCGCTGTACGACAGAGCTATGGCTACACCTTC.

The rearrangement uses TRBV5-1 and TRBJ2-3, with D hard to call. CDR1 is SGHRS, CDR2 YFSETQ, per germline. This CDR3 is 15 amino acids long. With 4 bases removed from V and 2 bases from J, the gap between germline ends came to 14 bases. The CDR3, as DNA: TGCGCCAGCAGCCGTAGTCTCCCCACCACAGATACGCAGTATTTT. Translated, it gives CASSRSLPTTDTQYF.

The J gene is TRBJ1-4, the V gene TRBV19; D gene ambiguous. V was clipped by 5 bases and J by 7 bases, with 11 bases between them. Germline V gene sequence: CDR1 LNHDA, CDR2 SQIVND (reference sequence). The CDR3 spans 13 residues. CDR3 amino acids: CASSVTGGEKLFF. The DNA for the CDR3 is TGTGCCAGTAGTGTAACTGGCGGTGAAAAACTGTTTTTT.

The chain employs TRBV18 and TRBJ2-1; 10 bases align to TRBD2. The germline CDR1 and CDR2 sequences are KGHSH and LQKENI. The CDR3 covers 15 residues. V was pared by 2 bases and J by 6 bases, with 4 bases of the junction left unmatched. The CDR3 is CASSPRLAGVNEQFF. The CDR3 nucleotides read TGTGCCAGCTCACCAAGGCTAGCGGGAGTCAATGAGCAGTTCTTC.

This chain links TRBV10-3 with TRBJ1-5, with no clear D. Trimming pared 2 bases from V and 0 bases from J, leaving 11 bases between. This CDR3 comprises 16 residues. Germline V lookup: CDR1 ENHRY, CDR2 SYGVKD. CDR3 amino acids: CAISEDQHYSNQPQHF. DNA of the CDR3: TGTGCCATCAGTGAGGACCAACACTATAGCAATCAGCCCCAGCATTTT.

This rearrangement joins TRBV7-2 to TRBJ2-7, with 10 nucleotides matching TRBD1. The J segment lost 7 bases and the V segment lost 5 bases, leaving 8 bases of the junction unmatched. The CDR3 covers 14 residues. CDR1 is SGHTA, CDR2 FQGNSA, per germline. The chain's CDR3 is CASSLRQGAREQYF. The CDR3 region has the DNA TGTGCCAGCAGCCTTAGACAGGGGGCTCGAGAGCAGTACTTC.

The V gene is TRBV28, the J gene TRBJ2-7; possible D gene TRBD1, 5 bases. CDR3 length: 12 residues. The V end was cut by 10 bases, the J end by 7 bases, with 17 bases between. Germline assignment: CDR1 MDHEN and CDR2 SYDVKM. CDR3 in amino acids: CAIGSRRDEQYF. In nucleotides, the CDR3 is TGTGCCATCGGATCTCGCAGGGATGAGCAGTACTTC. Combining the CDR3 with reference TRBV28 and TRBJ2-7 gives the whole variable domain DVKVTQSSRYLVKRTGEKVFLECVQDMDHENMFWYRQDPGLGLRLIYFSYDVKMKEKGDIPEGYSVSREKKERFSLILESASTNQTSMYLCAIGSRRDEQYFGPGTRLTVT.

This clone has just a few counts. V gene TRBV7-9 combines with J gene TRBJ2-5; 11 bases agree with TRBD1. With V trimmed by 4 bases and J by 8 bases, 9 bases remained unmatched. CDR1 and CDR2 (germline): SEHNR, FQNEAQ (reference sequence). This CDR3 spans 15 amino acids. CDR3 nucleotide sequence: TGTGCCAGCAGCTACGGACAGGGGGCGATCGAAACCCAGTACTTC. Translated, it gives CASSYGQGAIETQYF.

The chain combines TRBV6-5 with TRBJ2-2; D call uncertain. This CDR3 contains 16 residues. Trimming took 0 bases from V and 2 from J, leaving 10 bases between them. Per germline, CDR1 MNHEY and CDR2 SVGAGI. CDR3 nucleotide sequence: TGTGCCAGCAGTTACTCGGGAAGGGTTAACACCGGGGAGCTGTTTTTT. Encoded protein: CASSYSGRVNTGELFF.

On this clone itself: Additional DNA sequences in this sample encode the identical CDR3. The chain employs TRBV10-1 and TRBJ2-7; D is undetermined. V was pared by 6 bases and J by 0 bases, with 6 bases between. The germline V gene encodes CDR1 WNHNN and CDR2 SYGVQD (reference sequence). CDR3 size: 12 residues. CDR3 sequence reads: CASSDNSYEQYF. The CDR3, as DNA: TGCGCCAGCAGCGACAACTCCTACGAGCAGTACTTC.

V is TRBV2 and J is TRBJ2-5; D is ambiguous. V dropped 9 bases and J dropped 9 bases, with 23 bases sitting between them. The CDR3 has 14 amino acids. The V gene's germline CDR1 is SNHLY and CDR2 FYNNEI. CDR3 nucleotides: TGTGCCAGTACCCCGACCCGAACCGCCCTGGCCCAGTACTTC. Residues: CASTPTRTALAQYF.

This clone was found once. CDR3 coding DNA: TGTGCCAGCAGCACCCTCCTACAGGGGGGAGGCACTGAAGCTTTCTTT. Translating it yields CASSTLLQGGGTEAFF. The rearrangement joins TRBV4-2 to TRBJ1-1; 8 bases are shared with TRBD1. The CDR3 covers 16 residues. V shed 5 bases and J 4 bases; nucleotides not matched to a gene: 12. The germline V gene has CDR1 LGHNA and CDR2 YNFKEQ.

The V gene is TRBV6-4, the J gene TRBJ1-1; D may be TRBD1 (5 bases). Germline CDR1 reads MRHNA; CDR2 reads SNTAGT. This CDR3 is built from 15 residues. Trimming shortened V by 3 bases and J by 6 bases, and 17 bases separated the two germline ends. CDR3 DNA sequence: TGTGCCAGCAGTGAGGGCCCAGGGATGGCAGCTGAAGCTTTCTTT. Translating it yields CASSEGPGMAAEAFF.

For this clone: Since a much larger clone is just one base distant, this may be a read error. This rearrangement joins TRBV15 to TRBJ2-5; unclear D gene. There are 13 residues in the CDR3. The germline V gene has CDR1 LNHNV and CDR2 YYDKDF (reference sequence). The CDR3 DNA sequence: TGTGCCACCCGGGTTGGGTACCAAGAGGCCCAGTACTTC. This encodes CATRVGYQEAQYF.

The chain carries TRBV7-6 and TRBJ2-1; 13 bases are shared with TRBD2. CDR3 length equals 15 residues. J lost 7 bases, V lost 5 bases, and 5 bases had no gene match. CDR1 and CDR2 (germline): SGHVS, FNYEAQ. CDR3 amino acids: CASSLSTSGGNEQFF. DNA of the CDR3: TGTGCCAGCAGCCTTTCGACTAGCGGGGGGAATGAGCAGTTCTTC.

The DNA of the CDR3 is TGTGCCACCCGCCAAGGGATCTATAGCAATCAGCCCCAGCATTTT. Translated: CATRQGIYSNQPQHF. The chain has TRBV28 and TRBJ1-5; D unresolved. V was pared by 10 bases and J by 0 bases, with 16 bases between. Germline V gene lookup returns CDR1 MDHEN and CDR2 SYDVKM. This CDR3 is 15 amino acids long. Full variable domain (remainder filled in from reference TRBV28 and TRBJ1-5): DVKVTQSSRYLVKRTGEKVFLECVQDMDHENMFWYRQDPGLGLRLIYFSYDVKMKEKGDIPEGYSVSREKKERFSLILESASTNQTSMYLCATRQGIYSNQPQHFGDGTRLSIL.

V gene TRBV7-2 combines with J gene TRBJ2-7; D is uncertain. The germline gives CDR1 SGHTA, CDR2 FQGNSA. The V gene lost 2 bases and the J gene lost 2 bases, with 13 bases spanning the gap. The CDR3 extends over 15 amino acids. CDR3 sequence reads: CASSLRTAGTYEQYF. The DNA of the CDR3 is TGTGCCAGCAGCTTAAGGACGGCTGGGACCTACGAGCAGTACTTC.

The chain is built from TRBV7-2 and TRBJ2-2; 7 bases match TRBD1. With V trimmed by 6 bases and J by 4 bases, 8 bases remained unmatched. This CDR3 has 15 amino acids. Germline CDR1 is SGHTA and CDR2 is FQGNSA. The CDR3 region is CASRERQGSTGELFF. For the CDR3, the DNA is TGTGCCAGCAGGGAGAGACAGGGAAGCACCGGGGAGCTGTTTTTT.

The CDR3 DNA sequence: TGTGCCATGGCGGGCCCTGGCCAAGAGACCCAGTACTTC. Protein sequence: CAMAGPGQETQYF. This chain uses TRBV10-3 with TRBJ2-5; possibly TRBD2 for D (5 bases). This CDR3 spans 13 amino acids. V shed 9 bases and J shed 1 base, with 12 bases lying between them. Germline V gene data show CDR1 as ENHRY and CDR2 as SYGVKD.

V is TRBV6-1 and J is TRBJ2-3, with D uncertain. Germline-derived CDR1 and CDR2 are MNHNS and SASEGT. The CDR3 loop spans 15 amino acids. The V and J ends lost 1 base and 2 bases respectively, with 10 bases between them. The CDR3 sequence is CASSEGQSHTDTQYF. The CDR3 bases are TGTGCCAGCAGTGAAGGGCAATCACACACAGATACGCAGTATTTT.

This chain links TRBV7-6 with TRBJ1-3; a possible D gene is TRBD1 (5 bases). V was shortened by 3 bases and J by 9 bases, with 18 bases between the two germline ends. This CDR3 is built from 15 residues. CDR1 is SGHVS and CDR2 is FNYEAQ in the germline V gene. CDR3 residues: CASSFQRGVSGTIYF. CDR3 in DNA: TGTGCCAGCAGCTTCCAAAGAGGGGTTTCTGGCACCATATATTTT.